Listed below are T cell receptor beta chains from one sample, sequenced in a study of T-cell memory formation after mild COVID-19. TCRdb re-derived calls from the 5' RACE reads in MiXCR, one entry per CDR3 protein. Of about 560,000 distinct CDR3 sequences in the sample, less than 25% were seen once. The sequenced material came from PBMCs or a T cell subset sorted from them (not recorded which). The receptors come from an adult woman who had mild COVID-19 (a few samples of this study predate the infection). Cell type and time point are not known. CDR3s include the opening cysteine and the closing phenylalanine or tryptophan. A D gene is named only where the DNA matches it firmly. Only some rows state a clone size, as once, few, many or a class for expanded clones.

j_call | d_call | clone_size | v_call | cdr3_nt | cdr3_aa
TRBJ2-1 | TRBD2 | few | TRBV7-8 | TGTGCCAGCAGCTCCTCCCCAGCGGGAAGCTACAATGAGCAGTTCTTC | CASSSSPAGSYNEQFF
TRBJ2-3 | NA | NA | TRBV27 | TGTGCCAGCACCGCTCTAGCGCCCACAGATACGCAGTATTTT | CASTALAPTDTQYF
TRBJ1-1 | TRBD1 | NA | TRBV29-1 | TGCAGCGAGGGACAGGGGGCCGCTGAAGCTTTCTTT | CSEGQGAAEAFF
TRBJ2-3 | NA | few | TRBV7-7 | TGTGCTAGCAGCCCGAACCCCCGCACAGATACGCAGTATTTT | CASSPNPRTDTQYF
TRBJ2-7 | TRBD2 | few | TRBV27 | TGTGCCAGCAGTCTTGCGGGGACTAGCAGTCACGAGCAGTACTTC | CASSLAGTSSHEQYF
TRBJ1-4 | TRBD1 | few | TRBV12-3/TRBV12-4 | TGTGCCAGCAGCGAACAGGGGAGCATGAGTGAAAAACTGTTTTTT | CASSEQGSMSEKLFF
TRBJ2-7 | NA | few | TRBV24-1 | TGTGCCACCAGTGATCAGGGAACCCACGAGCAGTACTTC | CATSDQGTHEQYF
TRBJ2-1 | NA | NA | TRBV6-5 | TGTGCCAGCAGATCGGTCGCGAGCTCCTACAATGAGCAGTTCTTC | CASRSVASSYNEQFF
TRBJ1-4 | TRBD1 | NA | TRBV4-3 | TGCGCCAGCAGCCAAGAAGGGGGACAGGGTAATGAAAAACTGTTTTTT | CASSQEGGQGNEKLFF
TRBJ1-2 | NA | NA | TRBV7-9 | TGTGCCAGCAGCGGACTAGGGCAGGGTTTGAGTTTGGGCTATGGCTACACCTTC | CASSGLGQGLSLGYGYTF
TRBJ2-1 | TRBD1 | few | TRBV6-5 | TGTGCCAGCAGTAAAACAGGGGGGATCTACAATGAGCAGTTCTTC | CASSKTGGIYNEQFF
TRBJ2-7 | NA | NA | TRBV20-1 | TGCAGTGCCTCGGACAGAGACTACGAGCAGTACTTC | CSASDRDYEQYF
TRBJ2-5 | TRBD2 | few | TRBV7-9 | TGTGCCAGCAGTCCCGGACTAGCGGGGGGGCTGGAGACCCAGTACTTC | CASSPGLAGGLETQYF
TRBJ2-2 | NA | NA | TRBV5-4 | TGTGCCAGCAGCTTGGATAATCCGAGGGAGACGAGGGAGCTGTTTTTT | CASSLDNPRETRELFF
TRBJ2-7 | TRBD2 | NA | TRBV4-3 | TGCGCCAGCAGCCAAGACAGGGGGACTAGCGTATCCGAGCAGTACTTC | CASSQDRGTSVSEQYF
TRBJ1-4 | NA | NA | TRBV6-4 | TGTGCCAGCAGCGTTGTGGGAGGCGAAAAACTGTTTTTT | CASSVVGGEKLFF
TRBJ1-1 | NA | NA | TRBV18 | TGTGCCAGCTCACCACTATCCGGGAGCACTGAAGCTTTCTTT | CASSPLSGSTEAFF
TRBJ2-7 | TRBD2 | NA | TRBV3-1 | TGTGCCAGCAGCCAAGGATCTGGGAGCGGGGTATACTTC | CASSQGSGSGVYF
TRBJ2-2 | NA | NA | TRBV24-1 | TGTGCCACCAGTGATTTGATTCTCGGGGAGCTGTTTTTT | CATSDLILGELFF
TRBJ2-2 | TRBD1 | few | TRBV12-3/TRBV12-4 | TGTGCCAGCAGTTTGGGACAGAGGGGCACCGGGGAGCTGTTTTTT | CASSLGQRGTGELFF
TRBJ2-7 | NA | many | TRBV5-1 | TGCGCCAGCAGCTTGGCTAGCCGATACGAGCAGTACTTC | CASSLASRYEQYF
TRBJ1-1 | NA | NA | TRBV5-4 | TGTGCCAGCATGGAGACAGTGGGGTACACTGAAGCTTTCTTT | CASMETVGYTEAFF
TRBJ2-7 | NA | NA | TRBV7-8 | TGTGCCAGCAGCCCCGGATCTGTCGAGCAGTACTTC | CASSPGSVEQYF
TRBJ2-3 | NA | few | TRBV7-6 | TGTGCCAGCAGCCCGGGACTTGACTCAGCCCGCACAGATACGCAGTATTTT | CASSPGLDSARTDTQYF
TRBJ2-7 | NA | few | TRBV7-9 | TGTGCCAGCAGCTTAGAAGACCCGGGACAAGGGTCCTACGAGCAGTACTTC | CASSLEDPGQGSYEQYF
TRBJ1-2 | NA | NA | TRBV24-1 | TGTGCCACCAGTGGGCTCCAAGGTGGCTACACCTTC | CATSGLQGGYTF
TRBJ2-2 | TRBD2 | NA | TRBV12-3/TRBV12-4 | TGTGCCAGCAGCACCACTAGCGGCCTCAACACCGGGGAGCTGTTTTTT | CASSTTSGLNTGELFF
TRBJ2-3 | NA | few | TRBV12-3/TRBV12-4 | TGTGCCAGCATCCCTTCTGGGTTTTCTAGCACAGATACGCAGTATTTT | CASIPSGFSSTDTQYF
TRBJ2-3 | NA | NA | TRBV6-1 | TGTGCCAGCGGATGGACAGAGGGGACAGATACGCAGTATTTT | CASGWTEGTDTQYF
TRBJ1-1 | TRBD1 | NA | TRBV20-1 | TGCAGTGCTCGACCCACAGGGGGCGAGACTGAAGCTTTCTTT | CSARPTGGETEAFF
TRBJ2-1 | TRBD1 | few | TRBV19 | TGTGCCAGTAGTAGCCGACAGGGGGAAGATGAGCAGTTCTTC | CASSSRQGEDEQFF
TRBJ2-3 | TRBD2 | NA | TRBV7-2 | TGTGCCAGCAGCTTACATGGCGGTCAGAGCGGGAACACAGATACGCAGTATTTT | CASSLHGGQSGNTDTQYF
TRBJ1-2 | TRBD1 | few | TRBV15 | TGTGCCACCCGACGAGGGACAGCAAACTATGGCTACACCTTC | CATRRGTANYGYTF
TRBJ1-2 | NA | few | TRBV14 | TGTGCCAGCAGCCCAGGGCGGAGGGGCTACACCTTC | CASSPGRRGYTF
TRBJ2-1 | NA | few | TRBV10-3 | TGTGCCATCAGTAGCCCGCCCAACAATGAGCAGTTCTTC | CAISSPPNNEQFF
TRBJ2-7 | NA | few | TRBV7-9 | TGTGCCAGCAGTTCGACAGCCACCTACGAGCAGTACTTC | CASSSTATYEQYF
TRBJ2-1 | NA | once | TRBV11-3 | TGTGCCAGCAGCGGCCGGGTCTCCGTCGGGAATGAGCAGTTCTTC | CASSGRVSVGNEQFF
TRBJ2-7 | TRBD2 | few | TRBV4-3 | TGCGCCAGCAGCCAAGAGACTAGCGGGAACTACGAGCAGTACTTC | CASSQETSGNYEQYF
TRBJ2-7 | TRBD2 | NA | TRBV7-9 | TGTGCCAGCAGCCCCGGGACTAGCGACGGAAGCTCCTACGAGCAGTACTTC | CASSPGTSDGSSYEQYF
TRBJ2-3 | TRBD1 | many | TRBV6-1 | TGTGCCAGCAGACCCGGGACAGGGGACACAGATACGCAGTATTTT | CASRPGTGDTDTQYF
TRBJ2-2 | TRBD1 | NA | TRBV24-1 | TGTGCCACCAGTGGTGGGGACAGCAACACCGGGGAGCTGTTTTTT | CATSGGDSNTGELFF
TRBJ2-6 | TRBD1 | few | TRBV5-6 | TGTGCCAGCAGCCCGACAGGGCCCCTATTGTGGGGGGCCAACGTCCTGACTTTC | CASSPTGPLLWGANVLTF
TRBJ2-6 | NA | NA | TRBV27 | TGTGCCAGCAGTGGGGGCGAAGGTGGGGCCAACGTCCTGACTTTC | CASSGGEGGANVLTF
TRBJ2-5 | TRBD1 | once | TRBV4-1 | TGCGCCAGCAGCCAAGCCTTGCGGGACAGGGCCGAAGAGACCCAGTACTTC | CASSQALRDRAEETQYF
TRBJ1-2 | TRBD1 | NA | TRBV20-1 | TGCAGTGCTAGAGTCGGGACAGTCCTCAAAACGGGCTACACCTTC | CSARVGTVLKTGYTF